Listed below are T cell receptor beta chains from one sample, sequenced in a study of shared clonotypes between healthy human individuals. The protocol was immunoSEQ multiplex PCR, while the TCRdb copy is restricted to in-frame clones and leaves out a portion. The sample includes 2.5 million or so clones, over 85% of them seen just once. The sample was naive CD4+ T cells sorted from blood. The receptors derive from a man between 18 and 35 years old in good health. The CDR3 runs from the conserved cysteine through the conserved F or W. The D gene is left open where the match is weak. For some rows the clone size is stated as once, few or many, or as a class when expanded; others skip it.

J gene,clone size,D gene,V gene,CDR3 protein
TRBJ1-2,-,-,TRBV29-1,CSAHRAADYGYTF
TRBJ1-4,once,-,TRBV2,CASSSSQGTSNEKLFF
TRBJ2-6,-,TRBD1,TRBV7-9,CASSFYRGQNGANVLTF
TRBJ2-5,-,TRBD1,TRBV5-1,CASSLGDRESRETQYF
TRBJ2-2,-,-,TRBV10-3,CAISDGQSINTGELFF
TRBJ2-2,once,TRBD1,TRBV18,CASSVFDPGQGSTGELFF
TRBJ1-2,-,TRBD1,TRBV19,CASRPGQGLDYGYTF
TRBJ2-7,-,-,TRBV5-6,CASSLGQDPYEQYF
TRBJ2-7,-,TRBD1,TRBV5-1,CASSRGGTGASYEQYF
TRBJ2-2,-,-,TRBV18,CASSPQGGSNTGELFF
TRBJ2-3,once,TRBD2,TRBV19,CASSKRAGGTDTQYF
TRBJ1-4,-,-,TRBV18,CASSPLDRTSEKLFF
TRBJ2-1,-,-,TRBV28,CASSSATISGDEQFF
TRBJ2-7,-,TRBD2,TRBV6-1,CAGTSGTEVSEQYF
TRBJ2-3,-,TRBD2,TRBV5-5,CASSSYSAGGADTQYF
TRBJ2-7,-,-,TRBV5-1,CASSLGATGASYEQYF
TRBJ1-4,-,TRBD1,TRBV5-1,CASSSDTGGATNEKLFF
TRBJ2-2,-,TRBD1,TRBV7-9,CASSLGQTNTGELFF
TRBJ1-4,-,-,TRBV5-1,CASSPDNEKLFF
TRBJ2-2,-,-,TRBV5-1,CASSFRGSTGELFF
TRBJ1-1,-,-,TRBV18,CASSPPGGSGTEAFF
TRBJ2-1,-,-,TRBV5-1,CASSFSGPPGDEQFF
TRBJ1-2,-,-,TRBV29-1,CSVEDLGGNYGYTF
TRBJ1-4,-,TRBD1,TRBV6-1,CASSLQGAKEKLFF
TRBJ1-1,-,-,TRBV6-5,CASSSAGASEAEAFF
TRBJ2-1,-,-,TRBV5-4,CASSQPAGNEQFF
TRBJ1-4,-,-,TRBV6-1,CASSDKTTNEKLFF
TRBJ2-7,-,TRBD1,TRBV2,CASSYLGTGDYYEQYF
TRBJ2-5,once,TRBD1,TRBV5-4,CASSTGTAQETQYF
TRBJ1-2,-,-,TRBV5-1,CASSLPRGQHDGYTF
TRBJ2-5,-,-,TRBV30,CAWSAAYQETQYF
TRBJ2-1,-,TRBD2,TRBV5-1,CASSLDSGSSYNEQFF
TRBJ1-3,-,TRBD1,TRBV5-1,CASSLGQGASGNTIYF
TRBJ2-3,-,TRBD2,TRBV5-1,CASSFGWTSGMDTQYF
TRBJ1-6,-,TRBD1,TRBV30,CALDRGSGYNSPLHF
TRBJ1-2,-,-,TRBV18,CASSPPGTDYGYTF
TRBJ2-1,-,TRBD1,TRBV5-4,CASSGRDRDYNEQFF
TRBJ1-1,-,-,TRBV18,CASSPQAGTEAFF
TRBJ2-5,-,TRBD2,TRBV30,CAWSPIIGGAGETQYF
TRBJ2-3,-,TRBD1,TRBV5-1,CASSFGQDPGLDTQYF
TRBJ2-5,-,-,TRBV5-1,CASSLEPGPQETQYF
TRBJ2-5,-,TRBD2,TRBV28,CASSPSGGPQETQYF